Listed below are T cell receptor beta chains from one sample, sequenced in a study of cytomegalovirus exposure and HLA in healthy donors. Profiling relied on immunoSEQ multiplex PCR, and the TCRdb table lists in-frame clones only, not all of them. The profile shows 110,000 to 150,000 clones, 75% of them singletons. Specimen: PBMCs. Source of these receptors: a man aged 35 to 55 in good health and CMV-seronegative. Each CDR3 is given with its conserved first and last residue. D genes are given only for firm matches. Size values are once, few and many counts, or a class for expanded clones, and some rows have none.

v_call	j_call	d_call	clone_size	cdr3_nt	cdr3_aa
TRBV5-4	TRBJ1-1	-	-	TGTGCCAGCTCAAAAGGACAGCCATCAAACACTGAAGCTTTCTTT	CASSKGQPSNTEAFF
TRBV6-1	TRBJ1-1	TRBD1	few	TGTGCCAGCAGTGAGACAGGGTCTACAGTGAACACTGAAGCTTTCTTT	CASSETGSTVNTEAFF
TRBV11-2	TRBJ1-6	TRBD1	few	TGTGCCAGCAGCTTAGGGGACAGCTATTCACCCCTCCACTTT	CASSLGDSYSPLHF
TRBV28	TRBJ1-1	TRBD1	-	TGTGCCAGCAGTTCATCCGGGACAGGGAACACTGAAGCTTTCTTT	CASSSSGTGNTEAFF
TRBV6-1	TRBJ1-5	-	-	TGTGCCAGCAGCCCAAACGGGGGCAATCAGCCCCAGCATTTT	CASSPNGGNQPQHF
TRBV5-1	TRBJ2-4	TRBD1	-	TGCGCCAGCAGCGGCAGACAGGGGTCAGGCAAAAACATTCAGTACTTC	CASSGRQGSGKNIQYF
TRBV6-6	TRBJ2-3	TRBD2	-	TGTGCCAGCAGCCGGGGGGGGGACCGCACAGATACGCAGTATTTT	CASSRGGDRTDTQYF
TRBV5-4	TRBJ2-3	TRBD2	-	TGTGCCAGCAGCTTTTCTAGCGGGTACACAGATACGCAGTATTTT	CASSFSSGYTDTQYF
TRBV11-2	TRBJ2-2	-	-	TGTGCCAGCAGCTTATTGCCAGGGGCAAACACCGGGGAGCTGTTTTTT	CASSLLPGANTGELFF
TRBV18	TRBJ1-4	TRBD1	-	TGTGCCAGCTCACCACGGGACAGCGCAACTAATGAAAAACTGTTTTTT	CASSPRDSATNEKLFF
TRBV7-8	TRBJ2-1	-	-	TGTGCCAGCAGCTCAGATACTAGTTACAATGAGCAGTTCTTC	CASSSDTSYNEQFF
TRBV7-8	TRBJ2-7	-	-	TGTGCCAGCAGCTCCCGGACAGTCTACGAGCAGTACTTC	CASSSRTVYEQYF
TRBV15	TRBJ2-5	TRBD2	-	TGTGCCACCAGCAGAGCGGGGACTAGCGGGTCCCAAGAGACCCAGTACTTC	CATSRAGTSGSQETQYF
TRBV4-2	TRBJ1-2	TRBD1	-	TGTGCCAGCAGCCAAGGACAGGGAGGCTTCAACTATGGCTACACCTTC	CASSQGQGGFNYGYTF
TRBV19	TRBJ2-1	-	-	TGTGCCAGTAGTATAGACGCAGGGAACAATGAGCAGTTCTTC	CASSIDAGNNEQFF
TRBV28	TRBJ1-1	-	-	TGTGCCAGCAGTTTATGGACAGGAGGTAACACTGAAGCTTTCTTT	CASSLWTGGNTEAFF
TRBV28	TRBJ2-7	TRBD1	-	TGTGCCAGCAGCGCCTCAGGGGGCGAAGTCTCCTACGAGCAGTACTTC	CASSASGGEVSYEQYF
TRBV4-2	TRBJ2-2	-	-	TGTGCCAGCAGGAAAACACAGGGTCGCGCCGGGGAGCTGTTTTTT	CASRKTQGRAGELFF
TRBV9	TRBJ2-2	-	-	TGTGCCAGCAGCGTAGTAGGAGCTAACACCGGGGAGCTGTTTTTT	CASSVVGANTGELFF
TRBV5-1	TRBJ2-2	-	few	TGCGCCAGCAGCCTACAGGGAACCGGGGAGCTGTTTTTT	CASSLQGTGELFF
TRBV5-6	TRBJ1-2	TRBD1	-	TGTGCCAGCAGCGTTCACCGGGACAGGGTTGACTATGGCTACACCTTC	CASSVHRDRVDYGYTF
TRBV7-8	TRBJ2-2	-	-	TGTGCCAGCAGCTCTGGGGCAGATATGAACACCGGGGAGCTGTTTTTT	CASSSGADMNTGELFF
TRBV7-6	TRBJ2-1	-	-	TGTGCCAGCAGCGACGACATCGCCAATGAGCAGTTCTTC	CASSDDIANEQFF
TRBV2	TRBJ1-2	TRBD1	-	TGTGCCACCGCCAGGGGGATCGGCTACACCTTC	CATARGIGYTF
TRBV9	TRBJ1-1	TRBD1	-	TGTGCCAGCAGTGTAGGAGTGCGGGCAGGGGGCGAGAACACTGAAGCTTTCTTT	CASSVGVRAGGENTEAFF
TRBV19	TRBJ1-6	-	-	TGTGCCAGTAGTATAGACCCCACAGAGAGCTCCTATAATTCACCCCTCCACTTT	CASSIDPTESSYNSPLHF
TRBV6-5	TRBJ1-1	TRBD1	-	TGTGCCAGCGAACGTCTTGGACAGGCCCTCAGTGAAGCTTTCTTT	CASERLGQALSEAFF
TRBV6-1	TRBJ2-3	TRBD1	once	TGTGCCAGCAGCTCCAGGGGGCTCGTCGCAGATACGCAGTATTTT	CASSSRGLVADTQYF
TRBV2	TRBJ1-2	-	-	TGTGCCAGCAGTCCCCAGGGGCAAGGCTACACCTTC	CASSPQGQGYTF
TRBV14	TRBJ1-1	-	-	TGTGCCAGCAGCCAGGGACTTACGAACACTGAAGCTTTCTTT	CASSQGLTNTEAFF
TRBV27	TRBJ2-1	TRBD2	few	TGTGCCAGCAGTCCCCGGACTAGCGGGGGGGCTGAGGATGAGCAGTTCTTC	CASSPRTSGGAEDEQFF
TRBV9	TRBJ1-2	TRBD1	-	TGTGCCAGCAGGCCGGAACGCCCCAGGGGGCGCTTCTCTGGCTACACCTTC	CASRPERPRGRFSGYTF
TRBV4-2	TRBJ1-4	TRBD1	-	TGTGCCAGCAGCCAAGTTTTGGGACAGTTCGATGAAAAACTGTTTTTT	CASSQVLGQFDEKLFF
TRBV18	TRBJ1-6	-	-	TGTGCCAGCTCACCAGAGCTTATCTCACCCCTCCACTTT	CASSPELISPLHF
TRBV4-2	TRBJ1-6	-	once	TGTGCCAGCAGCCAAGAACCAGAATCACCCCTCCACTTT	CASSQEPESPLHF
TRBV6-6	TRBJ2-2	-	-	TGTGCCAGCAGCTGGGGTCCCCGGGGCACCGGGGAGCTGTTTTTT	CASSWGPRGTGELFF
TRBV7-3	TRBJ2-7	TRBD1	-	TGTGCCAGCAGCTCCCGGGACAGGGCCGAGCAGTACTTC	CASSSRDRAEQYF
TRBV29-1	TRBJ1-5	-	few	TGCAGCGTTAGCGGTCAAACAGCCGCGTCGCCCCAGCATTTT	CSVSGQTAASPQHF
TRBV5-4	TRBJ2-7	TRBD2	-	TGTGCCAGCAGCTTGGACAGCGGGGTGTCGAGCTCCTACGAGCAGTACTTC	CASSLDSGVSSSYEQYF
TRBV27	TRBJ2-5	TRBD2	-	TGTGCCAGCAGCTCCCTACGGGGGGGCGCGGAGACCCAGTACTTC	CASSSLRGGAETQYF
TRBV9	TRBJ1-5	TRBD1	-	TGTGCCAGCAGTCTTACAGGGGGATCCAATCAGCCCCAGCATTTT	CASSLTGGSNQPQHF
TRBV6-5	TRBJ1-5	-	-	TGTGCCAGCAGTTCCCTGAGGATCGGAAGCAATCAGCCCCAGCATTTT	CASSSLRIGSNQPQHF
TRBV4-1	TRBJ1-4	TRBD1	-	TGCGCCAGCAGCCTTATATGGTCTTCCGGGACAGCAAATGAAAAACTGTTTTTT	CASSLIWSSGTANEKLFF
TRBV6-1	TRBJ1-1	TRBD1	-	TGTGCCAGCAGAGAGGACAGGGGGTTGAGCACTGAAGCTTTCTTT	CASREDRGLSTEAFF
TRBV4-1	TRBJ1-2	TRBD1	-	TGCGCCAGCAGCCAAGAAATTGGGACAGGGGGTCGGGGCGGTTTTTGGATGGGCTACACCTTC	CASSQEIGTGGRGGFWMGYTF
TRBV19	TRBJ1-5	-	-	TGTGCCAGTAGGGGGGCTGGACAGCCCCAGCATTTT	CASRGAGQPQHF
TRBV5-1	TRBJ2-5	TRBD2	-	TGCGCCAGCAGCATGCCTAGCGGGGGGGCTCAAGAGACCCAGTACTTC	CASSMPSGGAQETQYF
TRBV28	TRBJ1-4	-	-	TGTGCCAGCAGTTTCCCACGGGACTTTAATGAAAAACTGTTTTTT	CASSFPRDFNEKLFF
TRBV16	TRBJ1-1	TRBD1	-	TGTGCCAGCACCCAGCAGGGGGCGCCGAACGAAGCTTTCTTT	CASTQQGAPNEAFF